A single sample is the source of the 27 T cell receptor beta chains below, sequenced in a study of human T cells and chemical hapten exposure. Time point reported: patch test 1, 2 weeks after DPC sensitization. Treatment noted: therapeutic diphenylcyclopropenone sensitization with weekly scalp DPC. Each CDR3 protein is one row after TCRdb ran MiXCR on the RACE reads. There are over 75,000 distinct CDR3 sequences in the sample; 7% to 8% occur only once, and around 1.5% lies in the top ten. Sequencing used whole blood, obtained in connection with sensitization to the hapten diphenylcyclopropenone (DPC). The receptors here all came from a woman in her 30s with alopecia areata. Some clones in this sample may be carry-over from other donors' samples.

This chain links TRBV5-5 with TRBJ2-5; a weak D match, TRBD2 (5 bases). The V and J ends lost 1 base and 2 bases respectively, with 6 bases between them. The CDR3 is 13 amino acids. Germline V gives CDR1 SGHKS, CDR2 YYEKEE (reference sequence). The CDR3 DNA reads TGTGCCAGCAGCTTGCGGGGACAAGAGACCCAGTACTTC. It codes for CASSLRGQETQYF.

This clonotype came up many times. The V and J genes are TRBV11-2 and TRBJ1-5; possible D gene TRBD1, 6 bases. The CDR3 length is 13 residues. Germline V CDR1 and CDR2: SGHAT, FQNNGV. Trimming removed 4 bases from V and 6 bases from J, with 10 bases in between. For the CDR3, the DNA is TGTGCCAGCAGCTCCACAGGGCTTCAGCCCCAGCATTTT. Protein product: CASSSTGLQPQHF.

This clonotype appeared a few times. The chain uses TRBV30 and TRBJ2-2; D gene uncertain. CDR1 is GTSNPN, CDR2 SVGIG, per germline (reference sequence). V shed 0 bases and J shed 5 bases, with 4 bases lying between them. This CDR3 contains 12 residues. As DNA, the CDR3 is TGTGCCTGGAGTGTCCCTACCGGGGAGCTGTTTTTT. Translating gives CAWSVPTGELFF. Complete variable domain (other parts from reference TRBV30 and TRBJ2-2): SQTIHQWPATLVQPVGSPLSLECTVEGTSNPNLYWYRQAAGRGLQLLFYSVGIGQISSEVPQNLSASRPQDRQFILSSKKLLLSDSGFYLCAWSVPTGELFFGEGSRLTVL.

V gene TRBV5-1 combines with J gene TRBJ1-1; no definite D call. V lost 2 bases and J 4 bases, leaving 12 bases between the germline ends. The germline gives CDR1 SGHRS, CDR2 YFSETQ. This CDR3 comprises 14 residues. The CDR3: CASSLNVFATEAFF. In nucleotides, the CDR3 is TGCGCCAGCAGCTTAAATGTGTTTGCCACTGAAGCTTTCTTT.

The chain uses TRBV12-3 or TRBV12-4 and TRBJ2-3; 7 nucleotides line up with TRBD1. The CDR3 contains 15 residues. The V and J ends lost 6 bases and 0 bases, in that order; junction bases with no gene match: 6. The CDR3 sequence is CASSGTATSTDTQYF. The CDR3 nucleotides are TGTGCCAGCAGCGGGACAGCAACTAGCACAGATACGCAGTATTTT.

This clonotype was counted between two and nine times. The chain combines TRBV2 with TRBJ2-6; D is unresolved. V was trimmed by 4 bases and J by 2 bases, leaving 6 bases between them. This CDR3 contains 14 residues. CDR1 and CDR2 from the germline V gene are SNHLY and FYNNEI. CDR3 in amino acids: CASSAQTGANVLTF. In nucleotides, the CDR3 is TGTGCCAGCAGTGCGCAGACTGGGGCCAACGTCCTGACTTTC.

This clonotype has a count of ten or more. V is TRBV29-1 and J is TRBJ1-1; D remains ambiguous. The germline gives CDR1 SQVTM, CDR2 ANQGSEA. V lost 6 bases and J 5 bases, leaving 16 bases between the germline ends. The CDR3 spans 13 residues. CDR3 protein: CSVLDPVGTEAFF. In DNA form, the CDR3 reads TGCAGCGTGTTGGACCCCGTCGGTACTGAAGCTTTCTTT.

This clonotype was recorded many times. The gene calls are TRBV20-1 and TRBJ2-7; 7 positions agree with TRBD1. The germline gives CDR1 DFQATT, CDR2 SNEGSKA (reference sequence). The CDR3 is 15 residues long. V was clipped by 6 bases and J by 0 bases; unmatched bases: 11. CDR3 in amino acids: CSAYTPTGSSYEQYF. CDR3 in DNA: TGCAGTGCCTACACCCCGACAGGGAGCTCCTACGAGCAGTACTTC.

This clonotype was seen many times. This CDR3 reads CASRVDLNTEAFF. Here the CDR3 DNA reads TGTGCCAGCAGGGTCGACCTGAACACTGAAGCTTTCTTT. The gene calls are TRBV5-5 and TRBJ1-1; D gene unclear. Germline-derived CDR1 and CDR2 are SGHKS and YYEKEE (reference sequence). V was clipped by 5 bases and J by 0 bases, with 8 bases between them. The CDR3 consists of 13 residues.

In its sample, this clonotype was seen a few times. The chain combines TRBV20-1 with TRBJ1-5, with D possibly being TRBD1 (6 bases). This CDR3 is 15 amino acids long. The ends were cut back, 6 bases at V and 7 bases at J, with 22 bases in the middle. Per the germline V gene, CDR1 is DFQATT and CDR2 is SNEGSKA (reference sequence). CDR3 in amino acids: CSAAHKTGLGQPQHF. DNA for the CDR3: TGCAGTGCCGCCCACAAGACAGGTTTGGGCCAGCCCCAGCATTTT.

At least ten counts were recorded for this clonotype. The chain is built from TRBV7-9 and TRBJ1-6; TRBD1 agrees at 7 bases. Looked up from germline, CDR1 is SEHNR and CDR2 is FQNEAQ (reference sequence). The V segment lost 5 bases and the J segment 5 bases; nucleotides outside the gene matches: 6. This CDR3 comprises 15 residues. The CDR3 is CASSPPGQNNSPLHF. The CDR3 bases are TGTGCCAGCAGCCCGCCGGGACAGAATAATTCACCCCTCCACTTT.

This chain joins TRBV7-8 and TRBJ2-2; perhaps TRBD2 as D (6 bases). The CDR3 sequence is 17 residues long. Germline CDR1 SGHVS, CDR2 FQNEAQ. The V gene lost 3 bases and the J gene lost 2 bases, with 16 bases spanning the gap. The CDR3: CASSFGAGSGNTGELFF. As DNA, the CDR3 is TGTGCCAGCAGCTTTGGCGCCGGGAGCGGCAACACCGGGGAGCTGTTTTTT.

The chain couples TRBV5-1 to TRBJ2-3; TRBD2 agrees at 9 bases. Germline V gene data show CDR1 as SGHRS and CDR2 as YFSETQ. The V and J ends lost 0 bases and 4 bases, in that order; junction bases with no gene match: 6. The CDR3 runs 16 residues. In nucleotides, the CDR3 is TGCGCCAGCAGCTTGGCCTTAGCGGGGGACCCAGATACGCAGTATTTT. This codes for CASSLALAGDPDTQYF.

Only a few counts were recorded for this clonotype. This chain links TRBV7-6 with TRBJ2-1; TRBD2 matches at 11 bases. J lost 7 bases, V lost 5 bases, and 4 bases had no gene match. The CDR3 is 14 residues long. Germline V CDR1 and CDR2: SGHVS, FNYEAQ. CDR3 bases: TGTGCCAGCAGCCCAACTAGCGGGGGTAATGAGCAGTTCTTC. Its translation is CASSPTSGGNEQFF.

In this sample, this clonotype turned up many times. J is TRBJ2-5 and V is TRBV5-1; no definite D call. The CDR3 consists of 14 residues. Germline V gene sequence: CDR1 SGHRS, CDR2 YFSETQ. The V gene lost 3 bases and the J gene lost 7 bases, with 16 bases spanning the gap. CDR3 amino acids: CASSYDSEAGTQYF. CDR3 nucleotides: TGCGCCAGCAGCTACGATTCGGAAGCAGGGACCCAGTACTTC.

This clonotype was seen a handful of times. The gene calls are TRBV7-2 and TRBJ2-2; D is uncertain. Germline V gene data show CDR1 as SGHTA and CDR2 as FQGNSA. V lost 7 bases and J 4 bases, leaving 16 bases between the germline ends. The CDR3 is 15 residues long. CDR3 DNA sequence: TGTGCCAGCAACGGACGGTGGTCACGCACCGGGGAGCTGTTTTTT. Its translation: CASNGRWSRTGELFF.

J is TRBJ2-1 and V is TRBV27; TRBD1 aligns across 7 bases. Germline V gives CDR1 MNHEY, CDR2 SMNVEV (reference sequence). The CDR3 sequence is 16 residues long. The J segment lost 0 bases and the V segment lost 2 bases, leaving 4 bases of the junction unmatched. CDR3: CASSLAGQVSYNEQFF. Written as DNA, the CDR3 is TGTGCCAGCAGTTTAGCCGGACAGGTCTCCTACAATGAGCAGTTCTTC.

About this clonotype itself: Since a much larger clone is just one base distant, this may be a read error. This rearrangement joins TRBV7-8 to TRBJ1-1; the D gene is possibly TRBD1 (6 bases). Germline CDR1 and CDR2: SGHVS and FQNEAQ. The CDR3 is 14 amino acids. The germline V and J ends were trimmed by 1 base and 1 base, with 7 bases remaining between them. CDR3 region: CASSLEGGNTEAFF. DNA for the CDR3: TGTGCCAGCAGCTTAGAAGGGGGGAACACTGAAGCTTTCTTT.

At least ten counts were recorded for this clonotype. The gene calls are TRBV19 and TRBJ2-7; tentatively, D is TRBD2 (5 bases). The CDR3 consists of 13 residues. V dropped 5 bases and J dropped 1 base, with 9 bases sitting between them. Germline V CDR1 and CDR2: LNHDA, SQIVND (reference sequence). The CDR3 region has the DNA TGTGCCAGTAGTGGGAGTGATTCCTACGAGCAGTACTTC. Protein: CASSGSDSYEQYF. Filled out from reference TRBV19 and TRBJ2-7, the complete variable domain reads DGGITQSPKYLFRKEGQNVTLSCEQNLNHDAMYWYRQDPGQGLRLIYYSQIVNDFQKGDIAEGYSVSREKKESFPLTVTSAQKNPTAFYLCASSGSDSYEQYFGPGTRLTVT.

This clonotype was seen a handful of times. CDR3: CASSVSGGTDTQYF. The CDR3 DNA sequence: TGTGCCAGCAGTGTCAGCGGGGGTACAGATACGCAGTATTTT. The chain is built from TRBV2 and TRBJ2-3; 8 nucleotides align to TRBD2. V was pared by 4 bases and J by 3 bases, with 3 bases of the junction left unmatched. Germline lookup yields CDR1 SNHLY and CDR2 FYNNEI. This CDR3 comprises 14 residues.

This clonotype has ten or more counts. V usage is TRBV3-1 and J usage is TRBJ2-3; D is possibly TRBD2 (6 bases). Germline V gene lookup returns CDR1 LGHDT and CDR2 YNNKEL (reference sequence). Trimming shortened V by 1 base and J by 2 bases, and 10 bases separated the two germline ends. The CDR3 runs to 15 residues. CDR3 in DNA: TGTGCCAGCAGCCAAGGCGGGGCCTTCACAGATACGCAGTATTTT. Translation: CASSQGGAFTDTQYF.

This clonotype was seen ten or more times. The V call is TRBV12-3 or TRBV12-4, the J call TRBJ2-3; unclear D gene. CDR3 size: 14 residues. V was pared by 6 bases and J by 3 bases, with 13 bases between. The CDR3 sequence: CASSPRAETDTQYF. DNA for the CDR3: TGTGCCAGCAGCCCAAGGGCAGAAACAGATACGCAGTATTTT.

In nucleotides, the CDR3 is TGTGCCAGCAGACTTAGCGGGGGGGCGGATACGCAGTATTTT. The encoded protein is CASRLSGGADTQYF. The chain employs TRBV12-3 or TRBV12-4 and TRBJ2-3; TRBD2 matches 11 bases. The CDR3 covers 14 residues. With V trimmed by 6 bases and J by 6 bases, 5 bases remained unmatched.

This clonotype occurred many times. The chain carries TRBV12-3 or TRBV12-4 and TRBJ2-5, with unresolved D. The V and J ends lost 3 bases and 3 bases respectively, with 2 bases between them. This CDR3 is built from 11 residues. CDR3 bases: TGTGCCAGCAGTTTCAAAGAGACCCAGTACTTC. Amino acids: CASSFKETQYF.

This clonotype was counted many times. This chain uses TRBV29-1 with TRBJ1-5; 9 bases map to TRBD1. Germline loops: CDR1 SQVTM, CDR2 ANQGSEA. The CDR3 runs to 17 residues. V lost 5 bases to trimming and J lost 0 bases; unmatched junction nucleotides: 11. In nucleotides, the CDR3 is TGCAGCGTTCCGGGACAGGGCCTCCTGTATAGCAATCAGCCCCAGCATTTT. Amino acid sequence: CSVPGQGLLYSNQPQHF.

In this sample, this clonotype turned up many times. The chain joins TRBV29-1 to TRBJ1-1; possibly TRBD1 for D (6 bases). Trimming cost V 6 bases and J 5 bases, with 10 bases left between them. CDR1 and CDR2 from the germline V gene are SQVTM and ANQGSEA. The CDR3 covers 11 residues. DNA of the CDR3: TGCAGCGTACAACAGGGTACTGAAGCTTTCTTT. Protein sequence: CSVQQGTEAFF. Together with reference TRBV29-1 and TRBJ1-1, the CDR3 gives the full variable domain: SAVISQKPSRDICQRGTSLTIQCQVDSQVTMMFWYRQQPGQSLTLIATANQGSEATYESGFVIDKFPISRPNLTFSTLTVSNMSPEDSSIYLCSVQQGTEAFFGQGTRLTVV.

In this sample, this clonotype turned up many times. The J gene is TRBJ2-7, the V gene TRBV5-5; 8 bases line up with TRBD1. Germline assignment: CDR1 SGHKS and CDR2 YYEKEE (reference sequence). With V trimmed by 4 bases and J by 5 bases, 2 bases remained unmatched. CDR3 length equals 12 residues. The CDR3 loop reads CASSQTGDEQYF. CDR3 DNA: TGTGCCAGCAGCCAGACAGGGGACGAGCAGTACTTC.